The 10 T cell receptor beta chains presented below share a single source sample, sequenced in a study of cytomegalovirus exposure and HLA in healthy donors. The PCR contained 60 Vbeta and 13 Jbeta primers. Generated by immunoSEQ multiplex PCR, the TCRdb table keeps only in-frame clones and is missing some. The sample gives around 280,000 clones, roughly 90% of which show up once; approximately 2% is in the top ten. The material sequenced was PBMCs. These receptors were collected from a woman in her late teens or twenties in good health and CMV-seronegative.

The V gene is TRBV2, the J gene TRBJ2-7, with 9 bases fitting TRBD1. Germline V gene data show CDR1 as SNHLY and CDR2 as FYNNEI. The CDR3 runs to 13 residues. With V trimmed by 7 bases and J by 3 bases, 4 bases remained unmatched. CDR3 sequence (DNA): TGTGCCAGCAATAGACAGGGGGTCTACGAGCAGTACTTC. It encodes CASNRQGVYEQYF.

V gene TRBV5-6 combines with J gene TRBJ1-5; D is possibly TRBD1 (5 bases). The CDR3 contains 15 residues. Germline V gene sequence: CDR1 SGHDT, CDR2 YYEEEE. The V gene lost 4 bases and the J gene lost 6 bases, with 17 bases spanning the gap. Written as DNA, the CDR3 is TGTGCCAGCAGCCCGGGATCGGGGAGGGGTCAGCCCCAGCATTTT. Protein sequence: CASSPGSGRGQPQHF.

This chain uses TRBV27 with TRBJ2-7, with 11 nucleotides matching TRBD2. Germline trimming cut 3 bases from V and 0 bases from J; bases unmatched to any gene: 4. The CDR3 consists of 16 residues. Germline V gives CDR1 MNHEY, CDR2 SMNVEV (reference sequence). CDR3 region: CASSFTGTSGSYEQYF. CDR3 nucleotide sequence: TGTGCCAGCAGTTTCACCGGGACTAGCGGCTCCTACGAGCAGTACTTC.

This chain links TRBV2 with TRBJ2-2; 7 bases match TRBD1. V lost 4 bases, J lost 6 bases, and 2 bases stayed unmatched. Germline loops: CDR1 SNHLY, CDR2 FYNNEI. The CDR3 has 13 amino acids. The CDR3 DNA reads TGTGCCAGCAGTGTAACAGGGGCCGGGGAGCTGTTTTTT. This sequence encodes CASSVTGAGELFF.

This chain links TRBV6-5 with TRBJ1-1, with TRBD1 identical over 7 bases. Germline V gives CDR1 MNHEY, CDR2 SVGAGI. Germline trimming cut 6 bases from V and 7 bases from J; bases unmatched to any gene: 11. This CDR3 spans 14 amino acids. CDR3 nucleotides: TGTGCCAGCAGCTCGGGACAGAAAGACTTTGAAGCTTTCTTT. Its translation is CASSSGQKDFEAFF.

The chain carries TRBV6-5 and TRBJ1-2; 8 positions agree with TRBD1. V was pared by 7 bases and J by 8 bases, with 9 bases of the junction left unmatched. This CDR3 contains 13 residues. Germline V CDR1 and CDR2: MNHEY, SVGAGI. The CDR3: CASTRQGIRGYTF. The CDR3 DNA reads TGTGCCAGCACCCGACAGGGGATCAGAGGCTACACCTTC.

The chain joins TRBV21-1 to TRBJ1-3; TRBD1, the D gene given by the table, was not confirmed from the DNA. TRBV21-1 is a pseudogene. The CDR3 runs 15 residues. The DNA of the CDR3 is TGTGCCAGCAGCCCCCGGACAGAGACTGGAAACACCATATATTTT. Its translation: CASSPRTETGNTIYF.

This chain joins TRBV19 and TRBJ2-7, with a tentative D call TRBD2 (6 bases). The ends were cut back, 1 base at V and 5 bases at J, with 12 bases in the middle. The CDR3 covers 14 residues. Germline V gene lookup returns CDR1 LNHDA and CDR2 SQIVND (reference sequence). The CDR3 region has the DNA TGTGCCAGTAGTATAGCCCCGGGGGACCACGAGCAGTACTTC. The encoded protein is CASSIAPGDHEQYF.

The chain recombines TRBV10-3 with TRBJ1-2; 9 bases align to TRBD1. J was trimmed by 8 bases and V by 2 bases; bases with no gene match: 12. The CDR3 loop spans 16 amino acids. In germline, CDR1 is ENHRY, CDR2 SYGVKD. CDR3 loop: CAISELGDRELGGYTF. Written as DNA, the CDR3 is TGTGCCATCAGTGAGCTCGGGGACAGGGAATTGGGAGGCTACACCTTC.

The CDR3 spells CAGSGGISPYEQYF. CDR3 nucleotides: TGTGCTGGCTCAGGGGGGATATCACCCTACGAGCAGTACTTC. The V call is TRBV12-5, the J call TRBJ2-7; the D gene is possibly TRBD1 (7 bases). CDR1 and CDR2 from the germline V gene are LGHNT and FRNRAP. The CDR3 contains 14 residues. Trimming cost V 11 bases and J 2 bases, with 19 bases left between them.